These T cell receptor beta chains were read from a single sample in a study of cytomegalovirus exposure and HLA in healthy donors. TCRdb's copy holds only in-frame clones and misses some; the assay was immunoSEQ multiplex PCR. Of under 300,000 clones in the sample, about 86% were seen once. Source material: PBMCs. These TCRs come from an older woman in good health and CMV-seropositive. Both conserved end residues are part of each CDR3. The D gene is left open where the match is weak. A row's size may be missing; if present it is once, few, many or a size class.

TRBD1	TRBV19	.	TRBJ1-5	TGTGCCAGCAACCGGGACAGGGTCTTCCCCCAGCATTTT	CASNRDRVFPQHF
TRBD1	TRBV28	once	TRBJ1-5	TGTGCCAGTTCCCAGGGGGTAAATCAGCCCCAGCATTTT	CASSQGVNQPQHF
.	TRBV7-3	.	TRBJ1-2	TGTGCCAGCGGATCAGGGGTACGCGAAAAGAATGGCTACACCTTC	CASGSGVREKNGYTF
.	TRBV10-1	.	TRBJ1-1	TGCGCCAGCAGTCAGGACGGCGATCGGGGCACTGAAGCTTTCTTT	CASSQDGDRGTEAFF
TRBD1	TRBV19	once	TRBJ1-3	TGTGCCAGTACTAAGGAGGGGGCAGCTGGAAACACCATATATTTT	CASTKEGAAGNTIYF
TRBD2	TRBV5-1	.	TRBJ2-1	TGCGCCAGCAGCTTTACAGGGACTAGCTACAATGAGCAGTTCTTC	CASSFTGTSYNEQFF
TRBD2	TRBV5-1	.	TRBJ2-3	TGCGCCAGCAGCTACGGACTAGCGGGTCGCTCCACAGATACGCAGTATTTT	CASSYGLAGRSTDTQYF
.	TRBV2	.	TRBJ1-3	TGTGCCAGCAGTGGGGAGGGAAACACCATATATTTT	CASSGEGNTIYF
TRBD1	TRBV27	.	TRBJ2-3	TGTGCCAGCAGTTTGCAGGGGGCTGATGTCACAGATACGCAGTATTTT	CASSLQGADVTDTQYF
TRBD1	TRBV19	.	TRBJ1-1	TGTGCCAGTAGTACAGGTACAGGGGGCGCGTGGACTGAAGCTTTCTTT	CASSTGTGGAWTEAFF
.	TRBV6-4	.	TRBJ1-1	TGTGCCAGCAGTGAGAGGGAGAACACTGAAGCTTTCTTT	CASSERENTEAFF
.	TRBV6-1	once	TRBJ1-5	TGTGCCAGCAGTAGATTCAGTGATTACAATCAGCCCCAGCATTTT	CASSRFSDYNQPQHF
TRBD2	TRBV10-1	once	TRBJ2-7	TGCGCCAGCAGTGAGTCAAAGGAAGCGGGAGGGCCCTTCTACGAGCAGTACTTC	CASSESKEAGGPFYEQYF
TRBD2	TRBV7-3	few	TRBJ2-3	TGTGCCAGCAGCCAGGGTGCGGGAGGGGTGGCAGATACGCAGTATTTT	CASSQGAGGVADTQYF
TRBD1	TRBV4-1	.	TRBJ2-5	TGCGCCAGCAGCCAAGGTACCGGGACAGGCCTCCAAGAGACCCAGTACTTC	CASSQGTGTGLQETQYF
.	TRBV2	.	TRBJ2-2	TGTGCCAGCAATCGGAACACCGGGGAGCTGTTTTTT	CASNRNTGELFF
TRBD1	TRBV5-6	.	TRBJ1-3	TGTGCCAGCAGTCGGGACAGGATCTCTGGAAACACCATATATTTT	CASSRDRISGNTIYF
TRBD1	TRBV2	.	TRBJ1-4	TGTGCCAGCAGTGAAGATGTGGACAGGTCTGGCGAAAAACTGTTTTTT	CASSEDVDRSGEKLFF
.	TRBV19	.	TRBJ1-1	TGTGCCAGTAGGCCCCTACAGGCGAACACTGAAGCTTTCTTT	CASRPLQANTEAFF
TRBD1	TRBV28	.	TRBJ1-5	TGTGCCAGCAGAGACGGACAGGCGGGCAATCAGCCCCAGCATTTT	CASRDGQAGNQPQHF
TRBD1	TRBV28	.	TRBJ2-7	TGTGCCAGCAGCCCCGGGACAGGGAACGACGAGCAGTACTTC	CASSPGTGNDEQYF
TRBD2	TRBV10-1	.	TRBJ2-1	TGCGCCAGCAGTGAAGGACTAGTGCATGAGCAGTTCTTC	CASSEGLVHEQFF
TRBD2	TRBV4-1	.	TRBJ2-7	TGCGCCAGCAGGCGCTTAGCGGGAACCTACGAGCAGTACTTC	CASRRLAGTYEQYF
.	TRBV9	.	TRBJ2-7	TGTGCCAGCAGCGTAGGCTACGACACAGGCTCCTACGAGCAGTACTTC	CASSVGYDTGSYEQYF
TRBD1	TRBV6-1	.	TRBJ1-1	TGTGCCAGCATGGGACAGTTGAACACTGAAGCTTTCTTT	CASMGQLNTEAFF
TRBD1	TRBV5-4	.	TRBJ1-2	TGTGCCAGCAGCTTGGAGCCAGGGGGCTGGGGCTACACCTTC	CASSLEPGGWGYTF
TRBD1	TRBV18	.	TRBJ2-2	TGTGCCAGCTCACCACCCGGGACAGCGAACACCGGGGAGCTGTTTTTT	CASSPPGTANTGELFF
.	TRBV2	.	TRBJ1-3	TGTGCCAGCAGTGTCATGAGCTCTGGAAACACCATATATTTT	CASSVMSSGNTIYF
.	TRBV7-2	few	TRBJ2-6	TGTGCCAGCAGCTTAGACGGACTATCTGGGGCCAACGTCCTGACTTTC	CASSLDGLSGANVLTF
.	TRBV7-9	.	TRBJ2-1	TGTGCCAGCACTTTACCCGAACAGGGCAGCGGATACAATGAGCAGTTCTTC	CASTLPEQGSGYNEQFF
TRBD1	TRBV6-6	.	TRBJ1-5	TGTGCCAGCAGTTCCGCCGGGACAGCGCACAATCAGCCCCAGCATTTT	CASSSAGTAHNQPQHF
.	TRBV5-5	.	TRBJ2-5	TGTGCCAGCAGCTTGGGACAGCGTGGCGAGACCCAGTACTTC	CASSLGQRGETQYF
TRBD1	TRBV6-1	.	TRBJ2-7	TGTGCCAGCAGTGAGACAGGGGACGCCTCGTATGAGCAGTACTTC	CASSETGDASYEQYF
.	TRBV19	.	TRBJ2-7	TGTGCCAGTAGTAGAAAGGGGGTCTACGAGCAGTACTTC	CASSRKGVYEQYF
TRBD2	TRBV13	.	TRBJ2-7	TGTGCCAGCAGCTTAGGTACTAGCGCCTACGAGCAGTACTTC	CASSLGTSAYEQYF
.	TRBV5-1	.	TRBJ1-1	TGCGCCAGCAGCTTGGCCCCCCCCGACACTGAAGCTTTCTTT	CASSLAPPDTEAFF
TRBD1	TRBV29-1	once	TRBJ2-6	TGCAGCGTCGGACAGGGGTCGTCTGGGGCCAACGTCCTGACTTTC	CSVGQGSSGANVLTF
.	TRBV12-2	.	TRBJ2-3	TGTGCAAGTCGCTTAGGGGAGGTCTATACAGATACGCAGTATTTT	CASRLGEVYTDTQYF
TRBD2	TRBV11-2	.	TRBJ2-3	TGTGCCAGCAAACCCATCTATAGCGGGGCTAGCACAGATACGCAGTATTTT	CASKPIYSGASTDTQYF
.	TRBV4-1	.	TRBJ2-6	TGCGCCAGCAGCCAAGGGACAGCCTCTGGGGCCAACGTCCTGACTTTC	CASSQGTASGANVLTF